These 7 T cell receptor beta chains came from one sample sequenced in a study of shared clonotypes between healthy human individuals. Assay: immunoSEQ multiplex PCR; the TCRdb copy retains only in-frame clones and omits some. The table includes 330,000 or so clones, 74% detected once. Sample: memory CD4+ T cells sorted from blood. Subset meaning: CD45RA-negative fraction. The origin of the receptors is a man aged 25 to 40 in good health.

V and J are TRBV2 and TRBJ1-2, with 8 bases aligning to TRBD1. Unmatched junction bases numbered 7, after V lost 6 bases and J lost 7 bases. Germline CDR1 reads SNHLY; CDR2 reads FYNNEI. This CDR3 is 13 amino acids long. The CDR3 is CASRPGQVGGYTF. The CDR3 nucleotides read TGTGCCAGCAGACCGGGACAGGTTGGTGGCTACACCTTC.

The gene calls are TRBV6-6 and TRBJ2-7; no reliable D call. The V and J ends lost 6 bases and 0 bases respectively, with 6 bases between them. The CDR3 contains 12 residues. Germline V gives CDR1 MNHNY, CDR2 SVGAGI (reference sequence). The CDR3 sequence is CASSQSSYEQYF. As DNA, the CDR3 is TGTGCCAGCAGCCAAAGCTCCTACGAGCAGTACTTC.

The rearrangement joins TRBV7-9 to TRBJ1-2, with D uncertain. Germline assignment: CDR1 SEHNR and CDR2 FQNEAQ (reference sequence). V gave up 5 bases and J gave up 5 bases, with 12 bases separating them. The CDR3 covers 13 residues. Here the CDR3 reads CASSEGREYGYTF. The DNA for the CDR3 is TGTGCCAGCAGCGAAGGACGCGAGTATGGCTACACCTTC.

This clone was seen more than once but under ten times. The V gene is TRBV10-1, the J gene TRBJ2-1; tentative D call: TRBD1 (6 bases). CDR1 is WNHNN and CDR2 is SYGVQD in the germline V gene (reference sequence). CDR3 size: 16 residues. V lost 6 bases and J lost 8, with 23 bases in between. The CDR3 loop is CASSDGRTNRADEQFF. The CDR3 DNA is TGCGCCAGCAGCGACGGACGGACCAACAGGGCCGATGAGCAGTTCTTC.

The table lists this clone with a count of one. The chain uses TRBV2 and TRBJ1-3; no definite D call. Trimming stripped 4 bases from V and 0 bases from J, with 7 bases between. The CDR3 is made up of 14 amino acids. CDR1 and CDR2 (germline): SNHLY, FYNNEI. This chain's CDR3 is CASSAEISGNTIYF. CDR3 nucleotides: TGTGCCAGCAGTGCAGAGATCTCTGGAAACACCATATATTTT.

The chain employs TRBV6-5 and TRBJ2-7; no definite D call. V gave up 0 bases and J gave up 0 bases, with 12 bases separating them. The CDR3 consists of 16 residues. Germline V gene sequence: CDR1 MNHEY, CDR2 SVGAGI. In DNA, the CDR3 is TGTGCCAGCAGTTACTCCCTGACCCCGAGCTCCTACGAGCAGTACTTC. It yields the protein CASSYSLTPSSYEQYF.

In its sample, this clone was seen once. This chain uses TRBV2 with TRBJ2-7; 7 positions agree with TRBD2. V lost 7 bases, J lost 6 bases, and 12 bases stayed unmatched. The CDR3 runs 14 residues. Germline V CDR1 and CDR2: SNHLY, FYNNEI. CDR3 DNA sequence: TGTGCCAGCAATCAAGGCGGGAGTACTGGCGAGCAGTACTTC. Translation gives CASNQGGSTGEQYF.